This T cell receptor (beta chain) was obtained from a study of circulating CD8 cells and anti-PD-1 response in melanoma (TCRdb year 2020). Turning to the overall study: Patients received nivolumab intravenously at 3 mg/kg every 2 weeks. The melanoma cohort included some 13 patients, of whom seven received anti-PD-1 as first-line therapy and six had previously received targeted therapy or immunotherapy. Patients with complete or partial responses were classified as responders, and patients with stable or progressive disease (RECIST v1.1) were classified as non-responders. The TCR repertoire analysis covered around 11 melanoma patients: 7 non-responders and 4 responders. On on-treatment samples, PD-1 was detected using a biotinylated anti-human IgG4 antibody.

A BD FACSAria II cell sorter was used to sort four subsets, defined by PD-1 and/or TIGIT, from live CD3+CD8+TCRalphabeta+ cells. To characterize how relevant each subset is to anti-PD-1 therapy response, circulating CD8 T cells were sorted into four subsets based on PD-1 and TIGIT expression. From each sorted CD8 T-cell subset, both TCR alpha and TCR beta chains were sequenced. Peripheral blood was drawn before the first anti-PD-1 injection and after two and four injections. PBMCs were immediately isolated by Ficoll gradient centrifugation. Until use, PBMCs were cryopreserved in liquid nitrogen in RPMI containing around 22% FCS and roughly 10% DMSO. After thawing, PBMCs were stained with a viability dye and with antibodies against CD3, CD8alpha, TCRalphabeta, PD-1 and TIGIT. Total RNA was extracted with the RNeasy Kit, and a RIN above 7 was reached by every sample. The CDR3 sequence runs 14 residues, both termini included. Just CDR3 DNA is preserved here, 42 bases in frame from base 1. The CDR1 and CDR2 encoded by the germline V gene (reference sequence) are MNHEY and SMNVEV. Cut back by 6 bases and 3 bases, the V and J ends lie 12 bases apart.

Sequencing took place on a NextSeq 500. Starting from 15 ng of total RNA, TCR libraries were made with the QIAseq Immune Repertoire RNA Library Kit, Human TCR Panel. TCR libraries were sequenced on an Illumina NextSeq with a Mid Output V2 kit, using asymmetric 261x41 paired-end reads. Each TCR library was diluted to approximately 3.7 nM, pooled, denatured and loaded at about 1 pM. Per the authors' processing: TCR FASTQ files were processed in the QIAGEN GeneGlobe Data Analysis Center, with downstream analysis in R 3.5.2. Clonality was computed as one minus Shannon entropy normalized by the log of the number of unique productive sequences. Fisher exact tests at 5% FDR, run separately within each subset, picked out TRA or TRB clonotypes whose abundance differed between baseline and M1. Clonotypes with differential abundance were put into four groups: emerging, expanding, contracting or non-expanding/contracting. Repertoire overlap between patients was measured with Morisita's overlap index. TCRdb took the public reads, trimmed them with fastp at Q25, ran MiXCR for clone calling and kept in-frame beta chains. A single entry per CDR3 protein holds the most common genes and DNA from its merged rows. What appears here as the V and J calls and clone size reflects TCRdb's work, not the paper's. Recorded for this sample are 2,000 to 2,500 distinct CDR3 sequences; less than 9.5% of them occurred a single time. Roughly 8.8% of the sample lies in the top ten.

The paper as a whole reports these results and caveats: Repertoires were largely private between subsets, with under 7.5% of TRB clonotypes shared at M1; sharing was highest between DPOS and TIGIT. The DNEG repertoire had the highest diversity, the PD-1 and DPOS repertoires had similar and higher clonality, and the TIGIT repertoires had the lowest diversity. The authors pointed out that the cohort included both treatment-naive and previously treated patients, and that this mix could influence the results. Only baseline and M1 samples from a small cohort with few responders were used in the published TCR repertoire comparisons. Tumor material was not accessible, so tumor reactivity was assessed by peptide assays on expanded sorted subsets instead. Experiments were generally performed without replicates because of limited material.

In this sample, this clonotype turned up a few times. Its antigen is unknown. Since no conserved phenylalanine or tryptophan closes the CDR3, a read error is the likely cause. The sample consisted of CD8+ T cells from PBMCs, taken at baseline or after one month of anti-PD-1 therapy (not recorded which). The clonotype was recovered from a human donor with melanoma. Recombination linked TRBV27 to TRBJ2-1, with no confident D gene call. The CDR3 here reads CASSDSTYYNEQFS. In nucleotide form, the sequence is TGTGCCAGCAGCGATAGCACTTACTACAATGAGCAGTTCTCC.